This entry features one T cell receptor beta chain sequence. Trimming pared 3 bases from V and 1 base from J, leaving 11 bases between. CDR1 and CDR2 (germline): SGHNT, YYREEE (reference sequence). The CDR3 loop spans 15 amino acids. As handled by the study authors: Using reference gene primer amplification, nucleated cell counts were estimated. The method was immunoSEQ multiplex PCR; TCRdb's version includes in-frame clones alone and lacks a portion of them. V, J and clone size are taken as reported in that table, and D and trimming were inferred from the DNA itself. The sample includes approximately 150,000 clones, just under 90% of them seen just once. This record belongs to a study of blood T cell repertoires in COVID-19. Study context: PBMCs, B-cell-depleted T cells, or T cells provided the cDNA or gDNA that made up the material.

Sequenced: peripheral blood. This sequence joins TRBV5-4 and TRBJ2-1; D might be TRBD2 (6 bases). The clonotype originates from a woman in her fifties or sixties with active or convalescent COVID-19. CDR3 in DNA: TGTGCCAGCAGCTCGGGAGCGGCGTCCTACAATGAGCAGTTCTTC. Protein sequence: CASSSGAASYNEQFF.